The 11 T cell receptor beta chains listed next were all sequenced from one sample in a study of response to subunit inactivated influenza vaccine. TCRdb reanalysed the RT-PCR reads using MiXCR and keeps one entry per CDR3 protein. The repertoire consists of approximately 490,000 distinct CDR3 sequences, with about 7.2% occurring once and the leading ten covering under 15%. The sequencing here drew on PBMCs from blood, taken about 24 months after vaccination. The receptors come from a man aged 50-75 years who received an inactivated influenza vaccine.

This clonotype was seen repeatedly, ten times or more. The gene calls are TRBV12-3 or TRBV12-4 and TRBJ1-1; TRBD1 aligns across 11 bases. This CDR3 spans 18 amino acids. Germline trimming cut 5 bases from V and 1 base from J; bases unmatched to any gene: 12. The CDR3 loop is CASSPLDRGLRGNTEAFF. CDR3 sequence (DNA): TGTGCCAGCAGTCCGCTGGACAGGGGGCTCCGAGGGAACACTGAAGCTTTCTTT.

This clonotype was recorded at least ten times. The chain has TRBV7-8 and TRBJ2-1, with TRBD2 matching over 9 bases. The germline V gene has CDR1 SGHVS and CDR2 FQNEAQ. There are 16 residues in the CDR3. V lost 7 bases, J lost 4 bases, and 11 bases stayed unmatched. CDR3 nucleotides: TGTGCCAGCAATCGTGCCGGGACTAGCCGATACAATGAGCAGTTCTTC. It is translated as CASNRAGTSRYNEQFF. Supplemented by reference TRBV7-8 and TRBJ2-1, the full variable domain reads GAGVSQSPRYKVAKRGQDVALRCDPISGHVSLFWYQQALGQGPEFLTYFQNEAQLDKSGLPSDRFFAERPEGSVSTLKIQRTQQEDSAVYLCASNRAGTSRYNEQFFGPGTRLTVL.

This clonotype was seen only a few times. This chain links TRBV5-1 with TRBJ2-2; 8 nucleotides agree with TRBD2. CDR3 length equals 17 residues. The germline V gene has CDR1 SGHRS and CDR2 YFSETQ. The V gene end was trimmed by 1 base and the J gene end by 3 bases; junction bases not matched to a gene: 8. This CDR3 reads CASSLFPAAGDTGELFF. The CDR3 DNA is TGCGCCAGCAGCTTGTTTCCCGCAGCGGGGGACACCGGGGAGCTGTTTTTT.

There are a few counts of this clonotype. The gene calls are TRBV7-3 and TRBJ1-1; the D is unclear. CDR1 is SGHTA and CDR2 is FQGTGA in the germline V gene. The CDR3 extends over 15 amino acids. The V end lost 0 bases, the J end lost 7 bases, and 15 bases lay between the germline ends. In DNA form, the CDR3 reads TGTGCCAGCAGCTTAACCGGGAGAGGCCGAGGTGAAGCTTTCTTT. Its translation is CASSLTGRGRGEAFF.

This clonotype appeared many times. In DNA, the CDR3 is TGCGCCAGCAGCCAAGGGTTTAACACCGGGGAGCTGTTTTTT. The encoded protein is CASSQGFNTGELFF. The chain couples TRBV4-3 to TRBJ2-2; D not resolved. V lost 1 base, J lost 2 bases, and 5 bases lay in between. The CDR3 totals 14 residues. The V gene's germline CDR1 is LGHNA and CDR2 YSLEER.

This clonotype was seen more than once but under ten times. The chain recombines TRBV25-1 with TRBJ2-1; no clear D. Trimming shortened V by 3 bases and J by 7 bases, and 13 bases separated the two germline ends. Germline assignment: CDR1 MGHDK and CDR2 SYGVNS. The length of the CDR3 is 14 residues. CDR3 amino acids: CASSDSAMPNEQFF. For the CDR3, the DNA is TGTGCCAGCAGTGATTCCGCTATGCCGAATGAGCAGTTCTTC. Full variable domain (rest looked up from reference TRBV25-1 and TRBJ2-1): EADIYQTPRYLVIGTGKKITLECSQTMGHDKMYWYQQDPGMELHLIHYSYGVNSTEKGDLSSESTVSRIRTEHFPLTLESARPSHTSQYLCASSDSAMPNEQFFGPGTRLTVL.

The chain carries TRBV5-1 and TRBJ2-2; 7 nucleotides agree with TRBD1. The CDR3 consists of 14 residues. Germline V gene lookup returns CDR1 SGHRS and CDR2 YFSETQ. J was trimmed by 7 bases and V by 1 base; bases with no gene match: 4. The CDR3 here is CASSLRGRDGELFF. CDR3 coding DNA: TGCGCCAGCAGCTTGAGGGGGCGCGACGGGGAGCTGTTTTTT.

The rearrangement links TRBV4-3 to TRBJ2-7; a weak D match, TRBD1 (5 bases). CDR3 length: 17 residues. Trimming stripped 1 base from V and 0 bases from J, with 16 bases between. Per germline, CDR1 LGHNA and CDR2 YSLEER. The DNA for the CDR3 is TGCGCCAGCAGCCAAGGTTTTTCAGGGATCACCTCCTACGAGCAGTACTTC. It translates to CASSQGFSGITSYEQYF.

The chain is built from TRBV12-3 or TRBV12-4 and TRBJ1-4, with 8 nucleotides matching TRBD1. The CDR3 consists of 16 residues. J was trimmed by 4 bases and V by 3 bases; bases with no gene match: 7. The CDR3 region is CASSLKTGGGNEKLFF. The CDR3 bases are TGTGCCAGCAGTTTGAAAACAGGGGGGGGTAATGAAAAACTGTTTTTT.

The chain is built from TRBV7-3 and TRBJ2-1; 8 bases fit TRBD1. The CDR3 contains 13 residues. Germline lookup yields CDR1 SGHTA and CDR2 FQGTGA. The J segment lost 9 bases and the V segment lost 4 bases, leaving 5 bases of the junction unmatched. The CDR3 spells CASSSIQGVEQFF. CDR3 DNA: TGTGCCAGCAGCTCAATACAGGGGGTTGAGCAGTTCTTC. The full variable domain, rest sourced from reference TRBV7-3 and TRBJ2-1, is GAGVSQTPSNKVTEKGKYVELRCDPISGHTALYWYRQSLGQGPEFLIYFQGTGAADDSGLPNDRFFAVRPEGSVSTLKIQRTERGDSAVYLCASSSIQGVEQFFGPGTRLTVL.

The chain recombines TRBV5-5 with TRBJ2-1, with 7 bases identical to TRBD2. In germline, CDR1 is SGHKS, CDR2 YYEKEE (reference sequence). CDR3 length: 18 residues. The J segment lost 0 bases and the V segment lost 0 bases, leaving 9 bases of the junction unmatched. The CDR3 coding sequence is TGTGCCAGCAGCTTGGTTGCGGGAGCTACCTTCTCCTACAATGAGCAGTTCTTC. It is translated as CASSLVAGATFSYNEQFF.